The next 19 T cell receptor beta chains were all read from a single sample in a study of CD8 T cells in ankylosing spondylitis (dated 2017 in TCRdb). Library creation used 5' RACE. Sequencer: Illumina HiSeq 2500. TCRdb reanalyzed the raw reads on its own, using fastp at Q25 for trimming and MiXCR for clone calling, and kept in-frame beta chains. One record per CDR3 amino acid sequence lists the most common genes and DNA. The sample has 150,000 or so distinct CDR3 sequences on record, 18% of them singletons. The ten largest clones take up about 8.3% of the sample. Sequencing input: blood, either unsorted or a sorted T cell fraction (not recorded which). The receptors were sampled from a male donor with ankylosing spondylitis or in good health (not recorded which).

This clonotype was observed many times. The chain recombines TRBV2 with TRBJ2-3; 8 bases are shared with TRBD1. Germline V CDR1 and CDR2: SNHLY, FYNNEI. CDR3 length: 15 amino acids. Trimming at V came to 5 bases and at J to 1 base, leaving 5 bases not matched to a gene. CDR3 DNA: TGTGCCAGCAGTCCGGACAGGGCGGGCACAGATACGCAGTATTTT. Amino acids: CASSPDRAGTDTQYF.

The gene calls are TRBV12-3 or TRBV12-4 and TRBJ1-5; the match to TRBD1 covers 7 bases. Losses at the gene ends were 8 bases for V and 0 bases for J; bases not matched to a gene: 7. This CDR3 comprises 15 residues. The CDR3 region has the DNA TGTGCCAGCGGCCCCGGGACAGTTAGCAATCAGCCCCAGCATTTT. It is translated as CASGPGTVSNQPQHF.

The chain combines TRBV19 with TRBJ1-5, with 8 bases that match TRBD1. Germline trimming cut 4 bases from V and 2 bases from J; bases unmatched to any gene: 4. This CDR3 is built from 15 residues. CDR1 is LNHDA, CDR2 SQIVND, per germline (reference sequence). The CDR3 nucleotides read TGTGCCAGTAGTACCGGACAGGGCGGCAATCAGCCCCAGCATTTT. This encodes CASSTGQGGNQPQHF.

DNA for the CDR3: TGTGCCAGCAGAAGGACTTCGCGATACAATGAGCAGTTCTTC. It encodes CASRRTSRYNEQFF. The rearrangement uses TRBV28 and TRBJ2-1; weak D call: TRBD2 (5 bases). V was cut by 6 bases and J by 4 bases, with 13 bases left in between. Germline CDR1 MDHEN, CDR2 SYDVKM. This CDR3 region has 14 residues.

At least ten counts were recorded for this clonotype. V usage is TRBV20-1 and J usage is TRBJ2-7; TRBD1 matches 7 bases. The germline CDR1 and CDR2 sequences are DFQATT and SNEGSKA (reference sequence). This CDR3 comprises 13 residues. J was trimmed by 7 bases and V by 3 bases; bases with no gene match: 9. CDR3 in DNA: TGCAGTGCTAGCCCGACAGGGCTCCCTGAGCAGTACTTC. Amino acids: CSASPTGLPEQYF.

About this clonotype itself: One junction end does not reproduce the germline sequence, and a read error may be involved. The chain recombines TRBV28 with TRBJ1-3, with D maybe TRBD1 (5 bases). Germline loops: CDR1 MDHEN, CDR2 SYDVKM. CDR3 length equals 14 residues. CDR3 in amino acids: CASSPGAYGSTIYF. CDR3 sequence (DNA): TGTGCCAGCAGTCCCGGGGCTTACGGAAGCACCATATATTTT.

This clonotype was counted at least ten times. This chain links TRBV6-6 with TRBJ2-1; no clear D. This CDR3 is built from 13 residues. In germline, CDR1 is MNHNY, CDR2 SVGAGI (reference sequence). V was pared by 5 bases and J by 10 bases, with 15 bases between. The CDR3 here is CASSLRDPEEQFF. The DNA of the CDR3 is TGTGCCAGCAGTCTTCGCGACCCCGAGGAGCAGTTCTTC.

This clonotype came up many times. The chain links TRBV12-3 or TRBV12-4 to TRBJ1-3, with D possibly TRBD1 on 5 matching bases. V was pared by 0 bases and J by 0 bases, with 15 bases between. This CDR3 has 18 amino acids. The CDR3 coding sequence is TGTGCCAGCAGTTTAGCGAGGGGTAGCCTTCGCTCTGGAAACACCATATATTTT. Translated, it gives CASSLARGSLRSGNTIYF.

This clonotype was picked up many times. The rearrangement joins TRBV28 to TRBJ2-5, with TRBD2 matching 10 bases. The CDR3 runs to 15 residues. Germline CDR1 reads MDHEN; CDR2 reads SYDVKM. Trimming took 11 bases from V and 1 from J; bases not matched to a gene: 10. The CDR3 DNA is TGTGCCGTAATGAGCGGGAGGGCCGTCCAAGAGACCCAGTACTTC. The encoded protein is CAVMSGRAVQETQYF. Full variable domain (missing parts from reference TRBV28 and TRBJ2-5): DVKVTQSSRYLVKRTGEKVFLECVQDMDHENMFWYRQDPGLGLRLIYFSYDVKMKEKGDIPEGYSVSREKKERFSLILESASTNQTSMYLCAVMSGRAVQETQYFGPGTRLLVL.

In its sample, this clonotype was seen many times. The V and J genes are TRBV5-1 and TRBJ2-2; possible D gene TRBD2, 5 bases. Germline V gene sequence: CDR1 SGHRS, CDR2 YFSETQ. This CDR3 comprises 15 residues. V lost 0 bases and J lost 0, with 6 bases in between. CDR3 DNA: TGCGCCAGCAGCTTGGAACTAGCGAACACCGGGGAGCTGTTTTTT. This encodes CASSLELANTGELFF. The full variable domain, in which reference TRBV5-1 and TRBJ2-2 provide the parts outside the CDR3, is KAGVTQTPRYLIKTRGQQVTLSCSPISGHRSVSWYQQTPGQGLQFLFEYFSETQRNKGNFPGRFSGRQFSNSRSEMNVSTLELGDSALYLCASSLELANTGELFFGEGSRLTVL.

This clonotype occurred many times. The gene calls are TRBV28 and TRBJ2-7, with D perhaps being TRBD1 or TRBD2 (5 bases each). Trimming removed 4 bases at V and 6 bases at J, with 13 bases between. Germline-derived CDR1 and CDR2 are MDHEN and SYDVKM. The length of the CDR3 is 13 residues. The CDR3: CASSSSGTIEQYF. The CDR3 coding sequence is TGTGCCAGCAGTTCCTCCGGGACGATCGAGCAGTACTTC.

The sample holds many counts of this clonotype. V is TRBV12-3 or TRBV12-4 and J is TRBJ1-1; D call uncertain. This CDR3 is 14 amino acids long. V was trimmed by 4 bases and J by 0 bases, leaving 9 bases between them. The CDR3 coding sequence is TGTGCCAGCAGTTCTGGACGGCTGAACACTGAAGCTTTCTTT. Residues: CASSSGRLNTEAFF.

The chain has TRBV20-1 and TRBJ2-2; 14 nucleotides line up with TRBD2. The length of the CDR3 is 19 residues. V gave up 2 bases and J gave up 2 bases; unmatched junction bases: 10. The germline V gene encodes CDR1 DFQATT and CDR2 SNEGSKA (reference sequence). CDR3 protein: CSARPNRLAGGANTGELFF. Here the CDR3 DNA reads TGCAGTGCTAGACCGAACAGACTAGCGGGGGGGGCAAACACCGGGGAGCTGTTTTTT.

The CDR3 DNA reads TGCGCCAGCAGCTTGGACGGGGGAGTAACCTACGAGCAGTACTTC. It is translated as CASSLDGGVTYEQYF. The rearrangement joins TRBV5-1 to TRBJ2-7, with D perhaps matching TRBD2 (6 bases). The CDR3 length is 15 residues. Per the germline V gene, CDR1 is SGHRS and CDR2 is YFSETQ. Trimming shortened V by 0 bases and J by 2 bases, and 12 bases separated the two germline ends.

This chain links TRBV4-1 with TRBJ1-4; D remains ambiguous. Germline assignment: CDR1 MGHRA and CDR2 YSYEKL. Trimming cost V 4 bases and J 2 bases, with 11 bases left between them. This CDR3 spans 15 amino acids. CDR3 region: CASSLVLGTNEKLFF. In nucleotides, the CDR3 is TGCGCCAGCAGCCTAGTACTTGGGACTAATGAAAAACTGTTTTTT.

The CDR3 sequence is CASRIAGGFYNEQFF. CDR3 nucleotides: TGTGCCAGCAGAATAGCGGGAGGGTTTTACAATGAGCAGTTCTTC. This chain uses TRBV27 with TRBJ2-1, with 11 nucleotides matching TRBD2. CDR1 and CDR2 from the germline V gene are MNHEY and SMNVEV (reference sequence). After removal of 6 bases from V and 4 bases from J, the junction contained 5 bases not matched to a gene. The CDR3 is made up of 15 amino acids.

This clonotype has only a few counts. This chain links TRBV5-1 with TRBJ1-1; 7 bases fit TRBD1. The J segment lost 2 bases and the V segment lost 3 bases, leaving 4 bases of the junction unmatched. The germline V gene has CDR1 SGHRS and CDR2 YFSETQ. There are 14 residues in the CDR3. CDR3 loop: CASSWGTDNTEAFF. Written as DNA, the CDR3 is TGCGCCAGCAGCTGGGGGACAGACAACACTGAAGCTTTCTTT.

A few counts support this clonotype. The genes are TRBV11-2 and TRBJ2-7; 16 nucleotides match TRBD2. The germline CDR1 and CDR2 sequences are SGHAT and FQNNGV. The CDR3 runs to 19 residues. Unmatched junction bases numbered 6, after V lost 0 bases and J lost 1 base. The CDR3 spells CASSLDLGLAGGRSYEQYF. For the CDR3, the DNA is TGTGCCAGCAGCTTAGACCTGGGACTAGCGGGAGGGCGGTCCTACGAGCAGTACTTC.

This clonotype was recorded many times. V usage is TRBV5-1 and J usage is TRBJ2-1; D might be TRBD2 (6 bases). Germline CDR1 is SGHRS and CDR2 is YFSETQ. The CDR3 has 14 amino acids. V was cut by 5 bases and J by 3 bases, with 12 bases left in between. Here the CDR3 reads CASRLAENYNEQFF. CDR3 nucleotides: TGCGCCAGCAGACTAGCTGAGAACTACAATGAGCAGTTCTTC.